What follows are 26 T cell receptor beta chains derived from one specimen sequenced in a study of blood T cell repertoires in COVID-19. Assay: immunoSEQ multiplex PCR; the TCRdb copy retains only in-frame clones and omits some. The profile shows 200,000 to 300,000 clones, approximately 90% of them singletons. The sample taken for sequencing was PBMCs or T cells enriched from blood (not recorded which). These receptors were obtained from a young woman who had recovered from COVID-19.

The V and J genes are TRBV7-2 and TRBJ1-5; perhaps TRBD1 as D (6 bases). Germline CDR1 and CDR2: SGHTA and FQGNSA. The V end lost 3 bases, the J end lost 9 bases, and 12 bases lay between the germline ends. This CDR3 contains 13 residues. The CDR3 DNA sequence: TGTGCCAGCAGCTTCAGGGGTTCCGGGCCCCAGCATTTT. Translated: CASSFRGSGPQHF.

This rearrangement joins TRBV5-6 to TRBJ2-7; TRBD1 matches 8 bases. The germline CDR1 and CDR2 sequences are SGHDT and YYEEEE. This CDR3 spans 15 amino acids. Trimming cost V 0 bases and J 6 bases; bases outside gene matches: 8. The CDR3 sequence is CASSLAAGQVREQYF. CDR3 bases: TGTGCCAGCAGCTTGGCCGCGGGACAGGTTCGCGAGCAGTACTTC.

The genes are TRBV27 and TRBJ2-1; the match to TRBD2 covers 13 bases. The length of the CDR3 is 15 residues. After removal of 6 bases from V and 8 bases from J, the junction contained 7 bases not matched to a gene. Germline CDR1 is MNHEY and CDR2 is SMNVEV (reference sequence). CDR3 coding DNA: TGTGCCAGCAGACTCACTAGCGGGAGGGTTCATGAGCAGTTCTTC. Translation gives CASRLTSGRVHEQFF.

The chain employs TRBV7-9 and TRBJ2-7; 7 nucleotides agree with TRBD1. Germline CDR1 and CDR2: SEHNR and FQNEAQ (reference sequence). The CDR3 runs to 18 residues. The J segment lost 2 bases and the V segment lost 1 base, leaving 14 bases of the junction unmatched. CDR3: CASSLGSRGRTKTYEQYF. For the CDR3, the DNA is TGTGCCAGCAGCTTAGGTAGTAGGGGGCGGACCAAAACCTACGAGCAGTACTTC.

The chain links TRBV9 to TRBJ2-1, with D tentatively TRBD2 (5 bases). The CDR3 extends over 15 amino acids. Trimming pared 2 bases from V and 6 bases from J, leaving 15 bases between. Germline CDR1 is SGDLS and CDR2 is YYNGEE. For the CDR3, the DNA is TGTGCCAGCAGCGTGTTTGAGGGCCCAAGCAATGAGCAGTTCTTC. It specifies CASSVFEGPSNEQFF. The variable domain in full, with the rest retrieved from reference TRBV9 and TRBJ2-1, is DSGVTQTPKHLITATGQRVTLRCSPRSGDLSVYWYQQSLDQGLQFLIQYYNGEERAKGNILERFSAQQFPDLHSELNLSSLELGDSALYFCASSVFEGPSNEQFFGPGTRLTVL.

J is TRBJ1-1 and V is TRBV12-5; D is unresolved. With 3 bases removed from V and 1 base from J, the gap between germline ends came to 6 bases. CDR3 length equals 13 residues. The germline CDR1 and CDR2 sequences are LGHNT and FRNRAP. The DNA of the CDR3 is TGTGCTAGTGGTTTCGACACGAACACTGAAGCTTTCTTT. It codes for CASGFDTNTEAFF.

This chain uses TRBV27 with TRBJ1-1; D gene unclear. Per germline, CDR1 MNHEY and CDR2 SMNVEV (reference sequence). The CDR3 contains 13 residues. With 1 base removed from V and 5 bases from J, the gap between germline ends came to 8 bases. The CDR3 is CASSLWAGTEAFF. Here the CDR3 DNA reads TGTGCCAGCAGTTTATGGGCGGGGACTGAAGCTTTCTTT.

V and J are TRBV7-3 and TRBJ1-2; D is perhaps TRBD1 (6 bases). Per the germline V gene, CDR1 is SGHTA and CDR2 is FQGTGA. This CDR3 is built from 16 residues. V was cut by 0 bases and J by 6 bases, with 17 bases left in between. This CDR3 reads CASSLTAGGRGNGYTF. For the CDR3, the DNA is TGTGCCAGCAGCTTAACGGCCGGGGGGCGAGGTAATGGCTACACCTTC.

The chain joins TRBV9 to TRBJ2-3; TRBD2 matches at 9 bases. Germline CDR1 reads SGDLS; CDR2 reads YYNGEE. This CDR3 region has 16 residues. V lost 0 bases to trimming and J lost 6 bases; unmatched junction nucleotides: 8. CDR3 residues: CASSVGFSGSRDTQYF. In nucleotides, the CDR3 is TGTGCCAGCAGCGTAGGATTTAGCGGGAGTCGGGATACGCAGTATTTT.

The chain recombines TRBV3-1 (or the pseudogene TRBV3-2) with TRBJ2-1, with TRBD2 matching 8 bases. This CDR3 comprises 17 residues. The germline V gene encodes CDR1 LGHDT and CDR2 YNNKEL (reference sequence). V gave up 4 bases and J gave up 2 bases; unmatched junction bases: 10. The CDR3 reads CASSRIRAGVTYNEQFF. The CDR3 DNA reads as TGTGCCAGCAGCCGGATAAGAGCGGGAGTAACCTACAATGAGCAGTTCTTC.

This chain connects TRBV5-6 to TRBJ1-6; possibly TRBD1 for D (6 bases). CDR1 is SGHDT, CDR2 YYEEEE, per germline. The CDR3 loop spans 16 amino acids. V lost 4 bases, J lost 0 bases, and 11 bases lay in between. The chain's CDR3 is CASSPTGSSYNSPLHF. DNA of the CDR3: TGTGCCAGCAGCCCTACAGGGAGCTCCTATAATTCACCCCTCCACTTT.

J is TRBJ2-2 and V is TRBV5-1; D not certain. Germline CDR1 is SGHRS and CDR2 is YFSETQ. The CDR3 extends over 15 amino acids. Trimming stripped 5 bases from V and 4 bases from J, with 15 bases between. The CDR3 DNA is TGCGCCAGCAGTGTAGATATTGGGCGCACCGGGGAGCTGTTTTTT. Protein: CASSVDIGRTGELFF.

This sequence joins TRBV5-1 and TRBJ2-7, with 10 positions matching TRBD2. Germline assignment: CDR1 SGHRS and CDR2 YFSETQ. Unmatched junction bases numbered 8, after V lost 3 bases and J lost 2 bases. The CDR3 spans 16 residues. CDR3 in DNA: TGCGCCAGCAGCTCGACTAGCGGGTCAGCCCCCTACGAGCAGTACTTC. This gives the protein CASSSTSGSAPYEQYF. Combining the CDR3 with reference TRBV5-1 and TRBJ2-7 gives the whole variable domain KAGVTQTPRYLIKTRGQQVTLSCSPISGHRSVSWYQQTPGQGLQFLFEYFSETQRNKGNFPGRFSGRQFSNSRSEMNVSTLELGDSALYLCASSSTSGSAPYEQYFGPGTRLTVT.

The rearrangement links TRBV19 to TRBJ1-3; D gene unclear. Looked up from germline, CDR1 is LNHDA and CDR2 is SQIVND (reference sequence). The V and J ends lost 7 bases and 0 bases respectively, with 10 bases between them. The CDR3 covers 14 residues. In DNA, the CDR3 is TGTGCCAGTAATGGTTGGAGCTCTGGAAACACCATATATTTT. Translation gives CASNGWSSGNTIYF.

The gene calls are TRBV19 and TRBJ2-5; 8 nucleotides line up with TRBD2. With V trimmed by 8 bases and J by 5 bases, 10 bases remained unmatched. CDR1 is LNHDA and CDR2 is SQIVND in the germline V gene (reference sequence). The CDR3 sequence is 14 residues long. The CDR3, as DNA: TGTGCCAGTTCCGAGGGGAGCGGGAGTGAGACCCAGTACTTC. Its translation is CASSEGSGSETQYF.

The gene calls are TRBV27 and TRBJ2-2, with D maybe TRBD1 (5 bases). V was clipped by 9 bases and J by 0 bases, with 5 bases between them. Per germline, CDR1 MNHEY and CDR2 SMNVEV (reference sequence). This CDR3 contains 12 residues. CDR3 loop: CARTANTGELFF. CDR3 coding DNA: TGTGCCAGGACAGCGAACACCGGGGAGCTGTTTTTT.

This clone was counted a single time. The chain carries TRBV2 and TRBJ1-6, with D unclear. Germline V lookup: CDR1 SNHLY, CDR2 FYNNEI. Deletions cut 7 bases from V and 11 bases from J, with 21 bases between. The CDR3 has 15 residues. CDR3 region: CASTYPGNNQTPLHF. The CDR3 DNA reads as TGTGCCAGCACTTATCCCGGGAACAACCAGACACCCCTCCACTTT.

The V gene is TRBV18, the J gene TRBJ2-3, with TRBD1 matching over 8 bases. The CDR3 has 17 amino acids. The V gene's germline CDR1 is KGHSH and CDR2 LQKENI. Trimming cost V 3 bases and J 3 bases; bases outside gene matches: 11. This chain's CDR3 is CASSPLKDRVLTDTQYF. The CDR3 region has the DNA TGTGCCAGCTCACCTTTGAAGGACAGGGTTTTGACAGATACGCAGTATTTT.

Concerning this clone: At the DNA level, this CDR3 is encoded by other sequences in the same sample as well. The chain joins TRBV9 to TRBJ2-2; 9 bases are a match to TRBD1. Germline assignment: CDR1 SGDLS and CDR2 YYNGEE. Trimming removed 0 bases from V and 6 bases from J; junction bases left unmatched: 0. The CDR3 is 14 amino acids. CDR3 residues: CASSVGQGAGELFF. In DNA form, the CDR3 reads TGTGCCAGCAGCGTAGGACAGGGGGCCGGGGAGCTGTTTTTT.

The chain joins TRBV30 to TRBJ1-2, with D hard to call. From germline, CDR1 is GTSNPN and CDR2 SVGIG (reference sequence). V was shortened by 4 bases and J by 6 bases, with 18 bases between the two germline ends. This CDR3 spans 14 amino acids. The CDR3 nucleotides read TGTGCCTGGAACCTAGGCGATGGTTTTGATGGCTACACCTTC. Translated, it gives CAWNLGDGFDGYTF. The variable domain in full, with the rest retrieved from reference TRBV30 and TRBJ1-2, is SQTIHQWPATLVQPVGSPLSLECTVEGTSNPNLYWYRQAAGRGLQLLFYSVGIGQISSEVPQNLSASRPQDRQFILSSKKLLLSDSGFYLCAWNLGDGFDGYTFGSGTRLTVV.

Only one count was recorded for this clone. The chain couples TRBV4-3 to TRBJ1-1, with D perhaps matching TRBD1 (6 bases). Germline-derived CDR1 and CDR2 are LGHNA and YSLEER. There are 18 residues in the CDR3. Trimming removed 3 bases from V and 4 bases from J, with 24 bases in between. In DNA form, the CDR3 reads TGCGCCAGCAGCCACCAAAGGGGGGGAGGCCCCTTCCGCACTGAAGCTTTCTTT. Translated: CASSHQRGGGPFRTEAFF.

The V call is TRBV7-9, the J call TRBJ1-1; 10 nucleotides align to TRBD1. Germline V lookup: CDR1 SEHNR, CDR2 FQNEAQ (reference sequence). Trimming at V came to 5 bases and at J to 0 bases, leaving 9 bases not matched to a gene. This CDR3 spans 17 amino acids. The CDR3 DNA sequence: TGTGCCAGCAGCCGTCGACAGGGGGCGCATATGAACACTGAAGCTTTCTTT. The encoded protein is CASSRRQGAHMNTEAFF.

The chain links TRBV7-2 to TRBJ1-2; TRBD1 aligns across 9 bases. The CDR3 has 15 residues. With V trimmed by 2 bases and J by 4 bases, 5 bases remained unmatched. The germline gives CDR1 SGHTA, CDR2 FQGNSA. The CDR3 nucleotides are TGTGCCAGCAGCTTAAGGGACAGGGACCGCTATGGCTACACCTTC. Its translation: CASSLRDRDRYGYTF.

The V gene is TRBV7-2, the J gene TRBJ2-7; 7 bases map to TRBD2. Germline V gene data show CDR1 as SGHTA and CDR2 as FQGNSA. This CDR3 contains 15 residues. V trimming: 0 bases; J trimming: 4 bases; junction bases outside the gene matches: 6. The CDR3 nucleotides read TGTGCCAGCAGCTTAGCCCAGGGAGGGCAATACGAGCAGTACTTC. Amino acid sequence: CASSLAQGGQYEQYF.

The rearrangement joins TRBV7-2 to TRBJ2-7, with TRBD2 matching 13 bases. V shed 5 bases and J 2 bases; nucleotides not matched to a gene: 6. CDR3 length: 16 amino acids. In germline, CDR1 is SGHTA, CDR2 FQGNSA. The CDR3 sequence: CASSPTSGRVPYEQYF. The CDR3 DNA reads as TGTGCCAGCAGCCCAACTAGCGGGAGGGTGCCCTACGAGCAGTACTTC. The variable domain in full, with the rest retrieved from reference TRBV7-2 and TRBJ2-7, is GAGVSQSPSNKVTEKGKDVELRCDPISGHTALYWYRQSLGQGLEFLIYFQGNSAPDKSGLPSDRFSAERTGGSVSTLTIQRTQQEDSAVYLCASSPTSGRVPYEQYFGPGTRLTVT.

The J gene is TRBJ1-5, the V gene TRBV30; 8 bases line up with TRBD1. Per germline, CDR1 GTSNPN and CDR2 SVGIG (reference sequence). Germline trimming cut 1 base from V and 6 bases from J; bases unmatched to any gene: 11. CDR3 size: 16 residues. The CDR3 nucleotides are TGTGCCTGGAGTGAAGTTTGGCAGGGGGCATTTCAGCCCCAGCATTTT. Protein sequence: CAWSEVWQGAFQPQHF. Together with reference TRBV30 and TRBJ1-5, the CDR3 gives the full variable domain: SQTIHQWPATLVQPVGSPLSLECTVEGTSNPNLYWYRQAAGRGLQLLFYSVGIGQISSEVPQNLSASRPQDRQFILSSKKLLLSDSGFYLCAWSEVWQGAFQPQHFGDGTRLSIL.